Each of the 3 T cell receptor beta chains below was sequenced from the same sample in a study of human T cells and chemical hapten exposure. One entry per CDR3 protein results from TCRdb running MiXCR on the RACE reads. Among approximately 400,000 distinct CDR3 sequences, roughly 5.3% were seen once, and the ten largest hold 2.6%. Described time point: pre-sensitization, week 0. Treatment indicated: therapeutic diphenylcyclopropenone sensitization with weekly scalp DPC. Specimen: whole blood, collected in connection with sensitization to the hapten diphenylcyclopropenone (DPC). Source of these receptors: a woman in her forties or fifties with alopecia areata. Some clones in this sample may be carry-over from other donors' samples.

The J gene is TRBJ1-1, the V gene TRBV5-5; D is possibly TRBD1 (5 bases). This CDR3 has 16 amino acids. V gave up 6 bases and J gave up 0 bases, with 18 bases separating them. Germline loops: CDR1 SGHKS, CDR2 YYEKEE (reference sequence). CDR3 sequence reads: CASTDRQTYLNTEAFF. The CDR3 bases are TGTGCCAGCACGGACCGACAGACCTATTTGAACACTGAAGCTTTCTTT.

This clonotype was detected only a few times. The chain uses TRBV30 and TRBJ1-3; D not certain. The CDR3 loop spans 16 amino acids. CDR1 and CDR2 (germline): GTSNPN, SVGIG (reference sequence). Trimming shortened V by 2 bases and J by 0 bases, and 14 bases separated the two germline ends. The CDR3 bases are TGTGCCTGGAGTCCCGGACGGGAGAGCTCTGGAAACACCATATATTTT. It codes for CAWSPGRESSGNTIYF.

Many counts were recorded for this clonotype. V gene TRBV6-5 combines with J gene TRBJ1-4; D is perhaps TRBD1 (6 bases). V lost 6 bases to trimming and J lost 4 bases, with 15 bases between them. Looked up from germline, CDR1 is MNHEY and CDR2 is SVGAGI. This CDR3 contains 15 residues. The CDR3 sequence is CASRPQGSDNEKLFF. The DNA for the CDR3 is TGTGCCAGCAGGCCACAGGGAAGTGATAATGAAAAACTGTTTTTT.